Presented here are 25 T cell receptor beta chains from one specimen sequenced in a study of cytomegalovirus exposure and HLA in healthy donors. Using immunoSEQ multiplex PCR, the repertoire was profiled, and TCRdb retains in-frame clones only, with some absent. The table records more than 95,000 clones, 95% to 97% of them present only once. Sequencing was done on a sample of PBMCs. The receptor set was obtained from a man between 18 and 29 years old in good health and CMV-seronegative.

The chain links TRBV5-5 to TRBJ1-5, with 8 bases that match TRBD1. The CDR3 runs to 16 residues. V gave up 4 bases and J gave up 5 bases; unmatched junction bases: 11. The germline V gene has CDR1 SGHKS and CDR2 YYEKEE (reference sequence). The CDR3 reads CASSNGQGVLDQPQHF. In DNA, the CDR3 is TGTGCCAGCAGCAACGGACAGGGTGTGCTTGATCAGCCCCAGCATTTT.

This clone was observed a single time. Written as DNA, the CDR3 is TGTGCCAGCAGCTTAACACCCGCGGGCCGACTGTTTTTT. Residues: CASSLTPAGRLFF. The V call is TRBV11-2, the J call TRBJ1-4; D is uncertain. The CDR3 spans 13 residues. V was trimmed by 2 bases and J by 13 bases, leaving 14 bases between them. CDR1 is SGHAT, CDR2 FQNNGV, per germline.

This chain uses TRBV27 with TRBJ2-7; no firm D call. V was trimmed by 6 bases and J by 2 bases, leaving 20 bases between them. CDR1 and CDR2 from the germline V gene are MNHEY and SMNVEV (reference sequence). There are 16 residues in the CDR3. The CDR3 DNA is TGTGCCAGCAGGAAATCAGGTCTACCCTTAACCTACGAGCAGTACTTC. Encoded protein: CASRKSGLPLTYEQYF.

The chain links TRBV29-1 to TRBJ2-2, with D hard to call. The CDR3 totals 12 residues. Germline V gene data show CDR1 as SQVTM and CDR2 as ANQGSEA. The germline V and J ends were trimmed by 6 bases and 1 base, with 6 bases remaining between them. The chain's CDR3 is CSVNRNTGELFF. The CDR3 nucleotides read TGCAGCGTCAACAGGAACACCGGGGAGCTGTTTTTT.

V and J are TRBV7-9 and TRBJ2-5; the match to TRBD2 covers 11 bases. V was clipped by 5 bases and J by 5 bases; unmatched bases: 13. CDR3 length equals 17 residues. Germline V gene sequence: CDR1 SEHNR, CDR2 FQNEAQ (reference sequence). The CDR3 here is CASSPVAGGPLFETQYF. Here the CDR3 DNA reads TGTGCCAGCAGCCCGGTAGCGGGAGGGCCGCTGTTTGAGACCCAGTACTTC.

In its sample, this clone was seen a few times. The rearrangement joins TRBV10-1 to TRBJ2-7, with 8 bases lining up with TRBD2. V lost 5 bases, J lost 3 bases, and 6 bases stayed unmatched. The length of the CDR3 is 14 residues. In germline, CDR1 is WNHNN, CDR2 SYGVQD (reference sequence). DNA of the CDR3: TGCGCCAGCAGTTATAGCGGGGAAAGCTACGAGCAGTACTTC. It codes for CASSYSGESYEQYF.

A single count supports this clone. The V gene is TRBV11-2, the J gene TRBJ2-7; the match to TRBD1 covers 7 bases. The trim removed 5 bases at V and 3 bases at J, leaving 10 bases unmatched. This CDR3 is built from 15 residues. Germline V gene lookup returns CDR1 SGHAT and CDR2 FQNNGV. In nucleotides, the CDR3 is TGTGCCAGCAGCCTTAGCCGGGACAGATACTACGAGCAGTACTTC. Encoded protein: CASSLSRDRYYEQYF.

V gene TRBV9 combines with J gene TRBJ2-2; 8 bases match TRBD2. This CDR3 is built from 15 residues. Germline V gives CDR1 SGDLS, CDR2 YYNGEE. With V trimmed by 1 base and J by 5 bases, 4 bases remained unmatched. CDR3 residues: CASSVREGRTGELFF. The DNA for the CDR3 is TGTGCCAGCAGCGTACGGGAGGGAAGGACCGGGGAGCTGTTTTTT.

V and J are TRBV2 and TRBJ2-1; TRBD2 agrees at 9 bases. There are 15 residues in the CDR3. Germline V gene lookup returns CDR1 SNHLY and CDR2 FYNNEI. The V gene end was trimmed by 2 bases and the J gene end by 4 bases; junction bases not matched to a gene: 3. The chain's CDR3 is CASSELAGPYNEQFF. The CDR3 DNA is TGTGCCAGCAGTGAACTAGCGGGACCGTACAATGAGCAGTTCTTC.

The chain employs TRBV5-4 and TRBJ1-1; 7 bases fit TRBD1. V lost 5 bases to trimming and J lost 0 bases; unmatched junction nucleotides: 13. This CDR3 region has 17 residues. CDR1 SGHNT and CDR2 YYREEE come from the germline V gene (reference sequence). The CDR3 region has the DNA TGTGCCAGCAGTCCAAACCCGGGACAGCGAGTGAACACTGAAGCTTTCTTT. This gives the protein CASSPNPGQRVNTEAFF.

The chain employs TRBV28 and TRBJ2-3; 9 positions match TRBD1. Germline CDR1 MDHEN, CDR2 SYDVKM. J gave up 6 bases and V 5 bases, and 9 bases lay outside the gene matches. There are 15 residues in the CDR3. The CDR3 is CASSRGDREGDTQYF. The CDR3 DNA is TGTGCCAGCAGTCGAGGGGACAGGGAAGGGGATACGCAGTATTTT.

V and J are TRBV5-1 and TRBJ2-7, with a weak D call TRBD2 (6 bases). The CDR3 has 13 residues. Trimming pared 7 bases from V and 3 bases from J, leaving 14 bases between. Germline CDR1 SGHRS, CDR2 YFSETQ. CDR3: CASGAPGSYEQYF. The CDR3 DNA follows: TGCGCCAGCGGGGCCCCCGGGAGCTACGAGCAGTACTTC.

The rearrangement uses TRBV13 and TRBJ1-5, with TRBD1 matching over 7 bases. The CDR3 covers 16 residues. The V and J ends lost 6 bases and 2 bases, in that order; junction bases with no gene match: 10. Germline V gene sequence: CDR1 PRHDT, CDR2 FYEKMQ (reference sequence). CDR3 residues: CASSSGQSAGNQPQHF. In nucleotides, the CDR3 is TGTGCCAGCAGTTCGGGACAGTCTGCGGGCAATCAGCCCCAGCATTTT.

The genes are TRBV11-2 and TRBJ2-1, with 11 bases that match TRBD2. The germline gives CDR1 SGHAT, CDR2 FQNNGV. V lost 5 bases, J lost 8 bases, and 14 bases stayed unmatched. This CDR3 spans 17 amino acids. The CDR3 bases are TGTGCCAGCAGCCCGACGGCCTTGACTAGCGGGGCCTATGAGCAGTTCTTC. Protein: CASSPTALTSGAYEQFF.

The chain combines TRBV9 with TRBJ2-2, with D unresolved. Deletions cut 0 bases from V and 5 bases from J, with 11 bases between. Germline CDR1 is SGDLS and CDR2 is YYNGEE. The CDR3 has 15 residues. For the CDR3, the DNA is TGTGCCAGCAGCGTAGTAACAGAAACGACCGGGGAGCTGTTTTTT. Translated: CASSVVTETTGELFF.

This chain uses TRBV7-9 with TRBJ1-1, with D uncertain. Per the germline V gene, CDR1 is SEHNR and CDR2 is FQNEAQ (reference sequence). Trimming left V 1 base short and J 6 bases short, with 18 bases between. The length of the CDR3 is 16 residues. CDR3 in DNA: TGTGCCAGCAGCTTAGGGGCCCGGGAGCCACAACCTGAAGCTTTCTTT. This gives the protein CASSLGAREPQPEAFF.

V and J are TRBV6-1 and TRBJ2-7; D may be TRBD1 (6 bases). The CDR3 has 12 amino acids. With 7 bases removed from V and 5 bases from J, the gap between germline ends came to 12 bases. Germline CDR1 reads MNHNS; CDR2 reads SASEGT. The CDR3 DNA is TGTGCCAGCACACAGGGTTACCACGAGCAGTACTTC. It is translated as CASTQGYHEQYF.

The genes are TRBV27 and TRBJ2-1; 14 nucleotides agree with TRBD2. After removal of 5 bases from V and 9 bases from J, the junction contained 6 bases not matched to a gene. Looked up from germline, CDR1 is MNHEY and CDR2 is SMNVEV (reference sequence). The CDR3 runs 15 residues. In nucleotides, the CDR3 is TGTGCCAGCAGTGGTCGACTAGCGGGAGGGGTTGAGCAGTTCTTC. This sequence encodes CASSGRLAGGVEQFF.

The chain combines TRBV4-2 with TRBJ2-3, with 7 bases identical to TRBD1. The CDR3 runs 17 residues. The germline V gene encodes CDR1 LGHNA and CDR2 YNFKEQ. V lost 0 bases to trimming and J lost 0 bases; unmatched junction nucleotides: 6. The CDR3 reads CASSQDPGTASTDTQYF. DNA for the CDR3: TGTGCCAGCAGCCAAGATCCCGGGACAGCTAGCACAGATACGCAGTATTTT.

The chain couples TRBV7-3 to TRBJ2-7; TRBD1 might be the D (6 bases). The CDR3 loop spans 14 amino acids. Trimming removed 3 bases from V and 3 bases from J, with 12 bases in between. CDR1 is SGHTA and CDR2 is FQGTGA in the germline V gene. CDR3 region: CASSFSGDSYEQYF. In nucleotides, the CDR3 is TGTGCCAGCAGCTTTTCAGGGGATAGCTACGAGCAGTACTTC.

The chain links TRBV6-6 to TRBJ2-7; the match to TRBD2 covers 13 bases. Germline V gene lookup returns CDR1 MNHNY and CDR2 SVGAGI (reference sequence). The CDR3 spans 15 residues. With 0 bases clipped from V and 5 bases from J, the junction kept 1 base outside the gene matches. CDR3 sequence (DNA): TGTGCCAGCAGTTACTCCGGACTAGCGGGGGACGAGCAGTACTTC. Encoded protein: CASSYSGLAGDEQYF.

The DNA of the CDR3 is TGTGCCAGCAGTCCCTTTAGCGGTAGCCAGTACTTC. It encodes CASSPFSGSQYF. This chain connects TRBV28 to TRBJ2-7; possible D gene TRBD2, 6 bases. The CDR3 runs 12 residues. Germline lookup yields CDR1 MDHEN and CDR2 SYDVKM. With 5 bases removed from V and 10 bases from J, the gap between germline ends came to 15 bases.

The chain combines TRBV28 with TRBJ1-4; D gene uncertain. V lost 8 bases and J 2 bases, leaving 15 bases between the germline ends. The length of the CDR3 is 15 residues. Germline V CDR1 and CDR2: MDHEN, SYDVKM. The CDR3 region is CASSDRRVTNEKLFF. In nucleotides, the CDR3 is TGTGCCAGCTCCGATCGCCGGGTTACTAATGAAAAACTGTTTTTT.

The chain couples TRBV11-2 to TRBJ1-2, with 8 bases identical to TRBD1. Germline trimming cut 4 bases from V and 0 bases from J; bases unmatched to any gene: 16. The CDR3 spans 19 residues. From germline, CDR1 is SGHAT and CDR2 FQNNGV. The CDR3 loop reads CASSSHDQGQAHPNYGYTF. The CDR3 DNA follows: TGTGCCAGCAGCTCCCACGACCAGGGACAGGCCCATCCTAACTATGGCTACACCTTC.

J is TRBJ1-6 and V is TRBV4-3; D is unresolved. This CDR3 is built from 17 residues. With 2 bases removed from V and 8 bases from J, the gap between germline ends came to 19 bases. Germline CDR1 and CDR2: LGHNA and YSLEER. The CDR3, as DNA: TGCGCCAGCAGCCAAAGCAACGCAGCGGAGGCTCATTCACCCCTCCACTTT. Amino acids: CASSQSNAAEAHSPLHF.